The clone carrying this T cell receptor beta chain was observed once. Antigen unknown. The CDR3 is 14 amino acids. V trimming: 4 bases; J trimming: 2 bases; junction bases outside the gene matches: 2. CDR1 is MGHRA and CDR2 is YSYEKL in the germline V gene. The record originates from a study of graft-versus-host responses after intestinal transplantation. Study-level background: Induction with anti-thymocyte globulin, then tacrolimus and steroids for roughly three years, was given to all recipients.

Assay: immunoSEQ multiplex PCR; the TCRdb copy retains only in-frame clones and omits some. Found here are around 18,000 clones, around 93% of them singletons; the top ten hold 0.65% to 0.85%. Study-level findings and limits: Some patients had graft-donor T cell macrochimerism. In their allografts, the ratios of graft-versus-host to host-versus-graft T cell clones were high. Present in recipient marrow, GvH clones included some that appeared first in ileum or blood.

Material: PBMCs, obtained 23 days after intestinal transplant. The TCR was taken from a human patient who received an intestinal transplant, so some T cells may come from the graft donor. V is TRBV4-1 and J is TRBJ1-5, with 7 bases matching TRBD1. Written as DNA, the CDR3 is TGCGCCAGCAGCCCTACAGGGGGCAATCAGCCCCAGCATTTT. Amino acid sequence: CASSPTGGNQPQHF.